This T cell receptor (beta chain) comes out of a study of T cells in Graves' hyperthyroidism and ophthalmopathy. This clonotype came up many times. This CDR3 comprises 14 residues. The V segment lost 3 bases and the J segment 4 bases; nucleotides outside the gene matches: 5. CDR1 is ENHRY, CDR2 SYGVKD, per germline. Amplification of TCR beta CDR3 regions was performed using RNA transcripts as template. The study used the HTBI primer set for a first-round RT-PCR of the TCR CDR3. One entry per CDR3 protein, called by TCRdb with MiXCR from the multiplex PCR reads. The sample lists a few hundred thousand distinct CDR3 sequences, approximately 15% occurring once.

The source material was blood. The chain has TRBV10-3 and TRBJ1-2, with 7 nucleotides matching TRBD1. The receptor comes from a man younger than 45 with Graves' hyperthyroidism that later progressed to Graves' ophthalmopathy. CDR3 sequence reads: CAISDPGQSYGYTF. The CDR3 DNA follows: TGTGCCATCAGTGACCCGGGACAGTCCTATGGCTACACCTTC.